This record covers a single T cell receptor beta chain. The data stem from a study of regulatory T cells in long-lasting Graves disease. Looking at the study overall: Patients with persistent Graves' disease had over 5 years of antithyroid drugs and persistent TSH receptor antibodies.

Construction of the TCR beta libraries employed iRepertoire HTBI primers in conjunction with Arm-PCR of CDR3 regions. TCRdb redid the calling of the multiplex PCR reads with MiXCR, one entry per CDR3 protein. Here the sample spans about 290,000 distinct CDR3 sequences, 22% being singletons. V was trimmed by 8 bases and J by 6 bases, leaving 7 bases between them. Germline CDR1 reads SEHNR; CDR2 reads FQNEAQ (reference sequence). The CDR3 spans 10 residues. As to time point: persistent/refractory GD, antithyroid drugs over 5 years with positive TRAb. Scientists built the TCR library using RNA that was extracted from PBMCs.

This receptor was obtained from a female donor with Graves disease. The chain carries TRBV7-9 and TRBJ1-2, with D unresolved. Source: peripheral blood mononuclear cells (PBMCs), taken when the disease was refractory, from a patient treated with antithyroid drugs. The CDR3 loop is CASGRNGYTF. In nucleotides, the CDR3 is TGTGCCAGCGGGCGGAATGGCTACACCTTC. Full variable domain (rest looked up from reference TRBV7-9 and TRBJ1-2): DTGVSQNPRHKITKRGQNVTFRCDPISEHNRLYWYRQTLGQGPEFLTYFQNEAQLEKSRLLSDRFSAERPKGSFSTLEIQRTEQGDSAMYLCASGRNGYTFGSGTRLTVV.